One and the same sample provided the 13 T cell receptor beta chains below, sequenced in a study of cytomegalovirus exposure and HLA in healthy donors. With 60 Vbeta and 13 Jbeta primers, the PCR was carried out. Only in-frame clones appear in the TCRdb table, and some are missing; sequencing was by immunoSEQ multiplex PCR. The sample lists around 200,000 clones, over 75% occurring once. What was sequenced was PBMCs. The receptors shown here come from a man aged 35 to 55 in good health and CMV-seropositive.

Only one count was recorded for this clone. The genes are TRBV7-3 and TRBJ2-1; 7 nucleotides match TRBD2. Trimming cost V 2 bases and J 3 bases; bases outside gene matches: 7. This CDR3 has 16 amino acids. Germline-derived CDR1 and CDR2 are SGHTA and FQGTGA. This CDR3 reads CASSLASGTHYNEQFF. DNA for the CDR3: TGTGCCAGCAGCTTAGCTAGCGGTACACACTACAATGAGCAGTTCTTC.

For the CDR3, the DNA is TGCGCCAGCAGCCAAGACAGGGTAAATGAGCAGTTCTTC. Its protein product is CASSQDRVNEQFF. The chain carries TRBV4-3 and TRBJ2-1; tentative D call: TRBD1 (5 bases). This CDR3 is built from 13 residues. Between the trimmed V and J ends, which lost 0 bases and 7 bases, there was a span of 7 bases. The V gene's germline CDR1 is LGHNA and CDR2 YSLEER.

The chain employs TRBV7-2 and TRBJ1-2; D might be TRBD1 (6 bases). CDR1 is SGHTA, CDR2 FQGNSA, per germline. The CDR3 loop spans 15 amino acids. Trimming shortened V by 5 bases and J by 8 bases, and 21 bases separated the two germline ends. The CDR3 DNA follows: TGTGCCAGCAGCCCCCTACAGGGAAGCCAGGGAGGCTACACCTTC. Residues: CASSPLQGSQGGYTF.

V usage is TRBV7-9 and J usage is TRBJ1-4; weak D call: TRBD1 (6 bases). This CDR3 contains 14 residues. Germline V gene sequence: CDR1 SEHNR, CDR2 FQNEAQ (reference sequence). Trimming stripped 5 bases from V and 5 bases from J, with 12 bases between. This CDR3 reads CASSKWTENEKLFF. As DNA, the CDR3 is TGTGCCAGCAGCAAATGGACAGAAAATGAAAAACTGTTTTTT.

The rearrangement joins TRBV19 to TRBJ1-2; D may be TRBD1 (6 bases). Trimming removed 5 bases at V and 7 bases at J, with 11 bases between. Looked up from germline, CDR1 is LNHDA and CDR2 is SQIVND (reference sequence). This CDR3 region has 12 residues. CDR3 region: CASSLQGSGYTF. In DNA, the CDR3 is TGTGCCAGTAGTCTACAGGGCTCTGGCTACACCTTC. The full variable domain, in which reference TRBV19 and TRBJ1-2 provide the parts outside the CDR3, is DGGITQSPKYLFRKEGQNVTLSCEQNLNHDAMYWYRQDPGQGLRLIYYSQIVNDFQKGDIAEGYSVSREKKESFPLTVTSAQKNPTAFYLCASSLQGSGYTFGSGTRLTVV.

The J gene is TRBJ1-5, the V gene TRBV19; TRBD1 matches at 11 bases. CDR1 and CDR2 from the germline V gene are LNHDA and SQIVND (reference sequence). J gave up 7 bases and V 3 bases, and 5 bases lay outside the gene matches. The CDR3 covers 15 residues. The CDR3 region has the DNA TGTGCCAGTAGTATGGGGACAGGGGGATACCAGCCCCAGCATTTT. Translated: CASSMGTGGYQPQHF.

This CDR3 is CARSTDRVDGYTF. The DNA for the CDR3 is TGTGCCAGAAGCACGGACAGGGTTGACGGCTACACCTTC. V gene TRBV5-3 combines with J gene TRBJ1-2, with 8 bases aligning to TRBD1. TRBV5-3 falls under the ORF class, with uncertain function. The V gene end was trimmed by 4 bases and the J gene end by 8 bases; junction bases not matched to a gene: 7. The length of the CDR3 is 13 residues.

The chain has TRBV27 and TRBJ1-5; tentative D call: TRBD1 (6 bases). Trimming removed 4 bases at V and 0 bases at J, with 19 bases between. CDR1 and CDR2 from the germline V gene are MNHEY and SMNVEV (reference sequence). This CDR3 contains 18 residues. The CDR3 nucleotides are TGTGCCAGCAGTTCAACAGGGCCCGGGCCTTATAGCAATCAGCCCCAGCATTTT. Protein: CASSSTGPGPYSNQPQHF.

The chain carries TRBV18 and TRBJ1-5; 12 bases match TRBD1. The germline gives CDR1 KGHSH, CDR2 LQKENI. V gave up 5 bases and J gave up 2 bases; unmatched junction bases: 16. CDR3 length: 20 amino acids. The CDR3 nucleotides are TGTGCCAGCTCATTAATACCGGGACAGGGGGCTTACGGCGGCAATCAGCCCCAGCATTTT. Translation: CASSLIPGQGAYGGNQPQHF.

The genes are TRBV6-6 and TRBJ1-4; possibly TRBD1 for D (5 bases). This CDR3 contains 14 residues. V lost 2 bases to trimming and J lost 5 bases, with 9 bases between them. Per germline, CDR1 MNHNY and CDR2 SVGAGI (reference sequence). The CDR3 coding sequence is TGTGCCAGCAGTTACGGGGACTACAATGAAAAACTGTTTTTT. Its protein is CASSYGDYNEKLFF.

V gene TRBV7-3 combines with J gene TRBJ2-2; weak D call: TRBD1 (6 bases). Trimming took 3 bases from V and 4 from J, leaving 9 bases between them. This CDR3 contains 14 residues. The germline gives CDR1 SGHTA, CDR2 FQGTGA. CDR3 sequence reads: CASSFRGFTGELFF. The DNA for the CDR3 is TGTGCCAGCAGCTTCAGGGGTTTCACCGGGGAGCTGTTTTTT. The full variable domain, in which reference TRBV7-3 and TRBJ2-2 provide the parts outside the CDR3, is GAGVSQTPSNKVTEKGKYVELRCDPISGHTALYWYRQSLGQGPEFLIYFQGTGAADDSGLPNDRFFAVRPEGSVSTLKIQRTERGDSAVYLCASSFRGFTGELFFGEGSRLTVL.

The chain joins TRBV27 to TRBJ1-4; D is unresolved. Germline values: CDR1 MNHEY, CDR2 SMNVEV (reference sequence). The V gene lost 8 bases and the J gene lost 0 bases, with 16 bases spanning the gap. The CDR3 runs to 16 residues. CDR3 sequence: CASGRIGGATNEKLFF. CDR3 DNA: TGTGCCAGCGGGCGGATTGGAGGCGCAACTAATGAAAAACTGTTTTTT. The full variable domain, in which reference TRBV27 and TRBJ1-4 provide the parts outside the CDR3, is EAQVTQNPRYLITVTGKKLTVTCSQNMNHEYMSWYRQDPGLGLRQIYYSMNVEVTDKGDVPEGYKVSRKEKRNFPLILESPSPNQTSLYFCASGRIGGATNEKLFFGSGTQLSVL.

There are a few counts of this clone. The V and J genes are TRBV2 and TRBJ2-7; unclear D gene. Trimming took off 6 bases at V and 5 bases at J, with 8 bases between the two ends. This CDR3 comprises 11 residues. CDR1 and CDR2 (germline): SNHLY, FYNNEI. The CDR3 protein is CASSPVHEQYF. CDR3 in DNA: TGTGCCAGCAGCCCAGTTCACGAGCAGTACTTC.